The 14 T cell receptor beta chains given below trace back to one sample, sequenced in a study of patients and donors after allogeneic stem cell transplantation. TCRdb ran MiXCR on the RT-PCR reads and lists one entry per CDR3 protein. The data contain some 880,000 distinct CDR3 sequences, approximately 18% of them singletons. The sample taken for sequencing was blood, either unsorted or a sorted T cell fraction (not recorded which). These receptors were taken from a human donor who was either an allogeneic HSCT recipient or a stem cell or donor lymphocyte infusion donor (not recorded which). It is not recorded whose cells these are; they may come from a transplant donor.

This clonotype was seen only a few times. The chain combines TRBV13 with TRBJ1-1; a weak D match, TRBD1 (5 bases). CDR3 length equals 16 residues. Germline CDR1 is PRHDT and CDR2 is FYEKMQ (reference sequence). V was trimmed by 3 bases and J by 4 bases, leaving 18 bases between them. The DNA of the CDR3 is TGTGCCAGCAGCTTGTTAATTAGGGGCTCGGGCACTGAAGCTTTCTTT. Its protein product is CASSLLIRGSGTEAFF.

This clonotype occurred a few times. The chain joins TRBV18 to TRBJ1-2, with 9 bases lining up with TRBD1. CDR1 and CDR2 (germline): KGHSH, LQKENI. The CDR3 is made up of 16 amino acids. The V segment lost 4 bases and the J segment 5 bases; nucleotides outside the gene matches: 11. CDR3 region: CASSLLYRGHRYGYTF. The CDR3 nucleotides are TGTGCCAGCTCACTATTGTACAGGGGGCATCGGTATGGCTACACCTTC.

In this sample, this clonotype turned up a few times. The J gene is TRBJ2-7, the V gene TRBV5-1; either TRBD1 or TRBD2 may fit D (5 bases each). The V gene lost 1 base and the J gene lost 1 base, with 15 bases spanning the gap. The CDR3 has 16 amino acids. Germline loops: CDR1 SGHRS, CDR2 YFSETQ. In DNA, the CDR3 is TGCGCCAGCAGCTTGAACCCCGGGACCATATCCTACGAGCAGTACTTC. Encoded protein: CASSLNPGTISYEQYF.

This clonotype has at least ten counts. The rearrangement uses TRBV20-1 and TRBJ2-5; TRBD1 matches 8 bases. The V and J ends lost 3 bases and 5 bases, in that order; junction bases with no gene match: 8. The CDR3 is 14 residues long. The V gene's germline CDR1 is DFQATT and CDR2 SNEGSKA (reference sequence). In DNA form, the CDR3 reads TGCAGTGCTAGGACCTCAGGGGGCGGGGAGACCCAGTACTTC. Translated: CSARTSGGGETQYF.

The rearrangement joins TRBV5-6 to TRBJ1-1; D is perhaps TRBD1 (5 bases). V lost 4 bases and J lost 7, with 23 bases in between. This CDR3 comprises 16 residues. The germline CDR1 and CDR2 sequences are SGHDT and YYEEEE. CDR3 coding DNA: TGTGCCAGCAGCCTCGGGCAAGGGGCGAGGTTGGGTGAAGCTTTCTTT. Its protein is CASSLGQGARLGEAFF.

This chain uses TRBV7-2 with TRBJ2-1, with D perhaps matching TRBD1 (6 bases). V lost 7 bases to trimming and J lost 8 bases, with 15 bases between them. The CDR3 contains 13 residues. The germline V gene encodes CDR1 SGHTA and CDR2 FQGNSA. The CDR3 here is CASIPIRGDEQFF. The CDR3 DNA reads TGTGCCAGCATTCCCATCAGGGGTGATGAGCAGTTCTTC.

This clonotype was seen a few times. This rearrangement joins TRBV29-1 to TRBJ2-1; 7 positions agree with TRBD1. The CDR3 covers 16 residues. Germline V CDR1 and CDR2: SQVTM, ANQGSEA. Trimming at V came to 5 bases and at J to 8 bases, leaving 18 bases not matched to a gene. CDR3 nucleotides: TGCAGCGTTTCGAGGCAACGACAGGGTATTAGGCATGAGCAGTTCTTC. As protein: CSVSRQRQGIRHEQFF.

J is TRBJ1-1 and V is TRBV3-1, with a tentative D call TRBD1 (6 bases). V was shortened by 4 bases and J by 1 base, with 13 bases between the two germline ends. Germline V gene data show CDR1 as LGHDT and CDR2 as YNNKEL (reference sequence). This CDR3 is built from 15 residues. The chain's CDR3 is CASSRTRGGNTEAFF. In nucleotides, the CDR3 is TGTGCCAGCAGCCGAACCAGGGGCGGGAACACTGAAGCTTTCTTT.

V is TRBV4-1 and J is TRBJ2-7; the D gene is possibly TRBD1 (6 bases). The CDR3 totals 14 residues. CDR1 and CDR2 from the germline V gene are MGHRA and YSYEKL. Trimming removed 5 bases from V and 5 bases from J, with 16 bases in between. CDR3 protein: CASSAYPGANEQYF. The CDR3 region has the DNA TGCGCCAGCAGCGCCTATCCAGGGGCAAACGAGCAGTACTTC.

A few counts support this clonotype. This chain joins TRBV21-1 and TRBJ2-7. TRBV21-1 is a pseudogene segment. The CDR3 sequence is 12 residues long. This chain's CDR3 is CASSNYTYEQYF. CDR3 DNA: TGTGCCAGCAGCAATTACACCTACGAGCAGTACTTC.

This clonotype was seen a handful of times. The conserved final phenylalanine or tryptophan is absent from the CDR3, which likely points to a read error. No DNA is shown, since the ends of the CDR3 on it are uncertain; the CDR3 is the one TCRdb lists. The chain has TRBV25-1 and TRBJ1-2; the table gives TRBD1 as D, unverified against the DNA. Germline V gene sequence: CDR1 MGHDK, CDR2 SYGVNS. A total of 12 residues make up the CDR3, ends included. CDR3 region: CASSEYNPLRDR.

This chain uses TRBV27 with TRBJ2-5, with D possibly being TRBD2 (6 bases). V lost 1 base, J lost 4 bases, and 7 bases lay in between. CDR3 length: 13 amino acids. Germline CDR1 MNHEY, CDR2 SMNVEV (reference sequence). The CDR3 here is CASSLWRGETQYF. The CDR3, as DNA: TGTGCCAGCAGTTTATGGCGGGGAGAGACCCAGTACTTC.

This clonotype was detected many times. The chain employs TRBV24-1 and TRBJ2-3; D uncertain. The CDR3 has 14 residues. Looked up from germline, CDR1 is KGHDR and CDR2 is SFDVKD. Trimming removed 4 bases at V and 1 base at J, with 8 bases between. CDR3 sequence: CATSDPKRTDTQYF. CDR3 DNA sequence: TGTGCCACCAGTGACCCGAAACGCACAGATACGCAGTATTTT.

This clonotype showed up just a few times. This sequence joins TRBV20-1 and TRBJ2-3, with 9 bases identical to TRBD2. V shed 0 bases and J 1 base; nucleotides not matched to a gene: 5. The CDR3 extends over 16 amino acids. The V gene's germline CDR1 is DFQATT and CDR2 SNEGSKA (reference sequence). The CDR3 region is CSARDRAGGGTDTQYF. The CDR3 bases are TGCAGTGCTAGAGATCGAGCGGGGGGAGGCACAGATACGCAGTATTTT.